A single sample is the source of the 5 T cell receptor beta chains below, sequenced in a study of T cells in Graves' hyperthyroidism and ophthalmopathy. It was RNA transcripts that yielded the amplified TCR beta CDR3 regions. Using the HTBI primer set, a first-round RT-PCR was run on the TCR CDR3. TCRdb re-derived calls from the multiplex PCR reads in MiXCR, one entry per CDR3 protein. The repertoire holds around 240,000 distinct CDR3 sequences, about 14% seen once, with 10% to 15% in the top ten. The sequenced material came from blood. These receptor sequences come from a woman aged 35 to 49 with Graves' hyperthyroidism that later progressed to Graves' ophthalmopathy.

This clonotype was observed a few times. This CDR3 is CASSRLAGGFYNEQFF. The DNA of the CDR3 is TGCGCCAGCAGCCGACTAGCGGGAGGGTTCTACAATGAGCAGTTCTTC. This rearrangement joins TRBV4-1 to TRBJ2-1; TRBD2 aligns across 14 bases. CDR1 is MGHRA, CDR2 YSYEKL, per germline. CDR3 length: 16 amino acids. The J segment lost 3 bases and the V segment lost 4 bases, leaving 2 bases of the junction unmatched.

This clonotype was observed at least ten times. The V gene is TRBV2, the J gene TRBJ2-4; TRBD2 matches at 7 bases. The length of the CDR3 is 14 residues. The germline gives CDR1 SNHLY, CDR2 FYNNEI. V gave up 4 bases and J gave up 5 bases; unmatched junction bases: 5. CDR3 sequence reads: CASSGLAGQNIQYF. The DNA of the CDR3 is TGTGCCAGCAGTGGACTAGCTGGCCAAAACATTCAGTACTTC.

This clonotype was observed many times. The chain links TRBV5-6 to TRBJ2-7; 8 nucleotides match TRBD2. This CDR3 has 14 amino acids. Germline V gives CDR1 SGHDT, CDR2 YYEEEE. V gave up 4 bases and J gave up 4 bases; unmatched junction bases: 7. In DNA form, the CDR3 reads TGTGCCAGCAGCATGGGCGGGAGGACGTACGAGCAGTACTTC. Its translation: CASSMGGRTYEQYF.

This clonotype occurred a few times. This chain connects TRBV10-2 to TRBJ2-7; 10 bases map to TRBD2. This CDR3 is 14 amino acids long. The junction had 4 bases not matched to a gene; V was cut back by 5 bases and J by 3 bases. Germline V gene sequence: CDR1 WSHSY, CDR2 SAAADI. The CDR3 loop reads CASSWGTSVYEQYF. The CDR3 nucleotides read TGCGCCAGCAGTTGGGGGACTAGCGTCTACGAGCAGTACTTC.

This clonotype was seen repeatedly, ten times or more. CDR3 bases: TGTGCCAGCAGTACCCATACAGGGGGCACTGAAGCTTTCTTT. Protein sequence: CASSTHTGGTEAFF. This rearrangement joins TRBV6-1 to TRBJ1-1; TRBD1 agrees at 8 bases. Germline loops: CDR1 MNHNS, CDR2 SASEGT. This CDR3 region has 14 residues. J gave up 4 bases and V 5 bases, and 6 bases lay outside the gene matches.